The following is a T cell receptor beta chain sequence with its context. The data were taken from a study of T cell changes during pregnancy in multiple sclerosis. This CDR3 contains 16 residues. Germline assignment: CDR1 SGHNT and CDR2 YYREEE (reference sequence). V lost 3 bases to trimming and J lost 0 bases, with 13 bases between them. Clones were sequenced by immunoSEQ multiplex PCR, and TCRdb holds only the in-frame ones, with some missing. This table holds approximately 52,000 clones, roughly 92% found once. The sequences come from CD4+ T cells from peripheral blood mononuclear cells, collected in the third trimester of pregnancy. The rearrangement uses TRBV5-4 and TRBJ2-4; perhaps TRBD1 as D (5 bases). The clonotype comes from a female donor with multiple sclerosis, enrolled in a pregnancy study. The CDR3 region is CASSSRQHLAKNIQYF. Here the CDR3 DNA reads TGTGCCAGCAGCTCCCGACAGCACTTAGCCAAAAACATTCAGTACTTC.